The text below deals with one T cell receptor beta chain. This sample was taken from a study of cytomegalovirus exposure and HLA in healthy donors. The CDR3 sequence is 13 residues long. J lost 1 base, V lost 6 bases, and 3 bases had no gene match. CDR1 is SNHLY and CDR2 is FYNNEI in the germline V gene. Both 60 Vbeta primers and 13 Jbeta primers went into the PCR. TCRdb's table, derived via immunoSEQ multiplex PCR, lists solely in-frame clones and lacks some. The repertoire holds some 98,000 clones, with approximately 80% as singletons. The sample comprised PBMCs. The clonotype was recovered from a female donor in good health and CMV-seropositive. The rearrangement links TRBV2 to TRBJ2-7, with 7 bases fitting TRBD1. The CDR3 coding sequence is TGTGCCAGCAGGGGGGACAGATCCTACGAGCAGTACTTC. Translation gives CASRGDRSYEQYF.